The clone carrying this T cell receptor (beta chain) was picked up many times. The antigen is undetermined. The sample belongs to a study of T cell repertoires in cytomegalovirus infection. As for the study in general: Matching HLA type, along with CMV infection, was indicated by public TCR beta signatures.

TCRdb analysed the reads with MiXCR anew, one entry per CDR3 protein. The sample consists of some 220,000 distinct CDR3 sequences, 10% to 15% of them appearing once. Trimming stripped 8 bases from V and 4 bases from J, with 11 bases between. Germline-derived CDR1 and CDR2 are MDHEN and SYDVKM. The CDR3 sequence is 12 residues long. Regarding the study as a whole: Carriers of CMV plus the relevant HLA were identified by cumulative public TCR beta family frequency.

The rearrangement links TRBV28 to TRBJ1-1, with D unclear. Sequences were obtained from PBMCs. This sequence was found in a human donor in good health (CMV status not recorded). Some clones in this sample may be carry-over from other donors' samples. The CDR3 DNA sequence: TGTGCCAGCGTTTTTATGGGCACTGAAGCTTTCTTT. This sequence encodes CASVFMGTEAFF. Full variable domain (remainder filled in from reference TRBV28 and TRBJ1-1): DVKVTQSSRYLVKRTGEKVFLECVQDMDHENMFWYRQDPGLGLRLIYFSYDVKMKEKGDIPEGYSVSREKKERFSLILESASTNQTSMYLCASVFMGTEAFFGQGTRLTVV.